This T cell receptor beta chain was recovered during a study of radiotherapy plus CTLA-4 blockade in lung cancer. Study results and caveats: Peripheral blood showed expansion of tumor-derived TCR clones after radiotherapy and ipilimumab.

CDR3 length: 15 amino acids. Germline assignment: CDR1 SGHTA and CDR2 FQGNSA. V lost 8 bases, J lost 6 bases, and 19 bases lay in between. Method: immunoSEQ multiplex PCR; TCRdb's copy keeps in-frame clones and lacks some. The sample has around 26,000 clones, roughly 73% seen once; the top ten hold about 3.7%. Remarks on this clone: Its specificity is not known.

The rearrangement links TRBV7-2 to TRBJ2-2, with D unresolved. The clonotype was recovered from a human donor with non-small cell lung cancer who had stable disease on radiotherapy plus ipilimumab. Sequences were derived from peripheral blood, sampled from a patient treated with radiotherapy plus ipilimumab. In DNA, the CDR3 is TGTGCCAGCGTAACTCCGGCCTCCGGGCCCGGGGAGCTGTTTTTT. Translation gives CASVTPASGPGELFF.